Following are 8 T cell receptor beta chains from one sample sequenced in a study of blood T cells in healthy people across ages. Next came a second PCR, run for about 7 to 12 cycles, which used a sample-barcoded 5' primer along with a J-beta primer mix. TCRdb re-derived calls from the 5' RACE reads in MiXCR, one entry per CDR3 protein. This sample has some 1,500,000 distinct CDR3 sequences, with approximately 39% found just once. The sample was blood. Every receptor here comes from a woman between 18 and 29 years old in good health.

This clonotype was seen a handful of times. This chain links TRBV20-1 with TRBJ2-5, with TRBD2 as a possible D gene (5 bases). Germline CDR1 is DFQATT and CDR2 is SNEGSKA (reference sequence). The CDR3 spans 15 residues. The ends were cut back, 3 bases at V and 2 bases at J, with 16 bases in the middle. The DNA for the CDR3 is TGCAGTGCTAGTTCTGAGGGCAGACTTCAAGAGACCCAGTACTTC. This codes for CSASSEGRLQETQYF.

This clonotype has at least ten counts. The chain uses TRBV10-1 and TRBJ2-1, with TRBD1 matching over 8 bases. J was trimmed by 7 bases and V by 2 bases; bases with no gene match: 4. The CDR3 sequence is 14 residues long. Germline V CDR1 and CDR2: WNHNN, SYGVQD (reference sequence). For the CDR3, the DNA is TGCGCCAGCAGTGAGGGACAGGGTAAGAATGAGCAGTTCTTC. It specifies CASSEGQGKNEQFF.

This clonotype was observed a few times. This rearrangement joins TRBV20-1 to TRBJ2-7, with TRBD1 matching over 7 bases. Germline trimming cut 1 base from V and 4 bases from J; bases unmatched to any gene: 1. Looked up from germline, CDR1 is DFQATT and CDR2 is SNEGSKA (reference sequence). The CDR3 totals 12 residues. CDR3 bases: TGCAGTGCTAGAGTGACAGGGTACGAGCAGTACTTC. Protein product: CSARVTGYEQYF.

The rearrangement links TRBV4-1 to TRBJ2-4, with D perhaps matching TRBD2 (5 bases). CDR1 MGHRA and CDR2 YSYEKL come from the germline V gene. This CDR3 spans 17 amino acids. The V and J ends lost 0 bases and 3 bases respectively, with 15 bases between them. CDR3: CASSQEGGPAVKNIQYF. The CDR3 DNA follows: TGCGCCAGCAGCCAAGAAGGCGGGCCCGCTGTCAAAAACATTCAGTACTTC.

This sequence joins TRBV7-8 and TRBJ1-4; 8 nucleotides align to TRBD1. Germline V gene sequence: CDR1 SGHVS, CDR2 FQNEAQ. The length of the CDR3 is 15 residues. Unmatched junction bases numbered 7, after V lost 5 bases and J lost 5 bases. CDR3 sequence: CASSHRQGRNEKLFF. CDR3 nucleotide sequence: TGTGCCAGCAGCCACCGACAGGGGAGAAATGAAAAACTGTTTTTT.

The chain carries TRBV9 and TRBJ2-3; 10 bases map to TRBD2. CDR3 size: 15 residues. Germline CDR1 and CDR2: SGDLS and YYNGEE. The ends lost 6 bases at V and 8 bases at J; junction bases unmatched: 12. CDR3 protein: CASNPGTSAGGTQYF. The CDR3 DNA reads as TGTGCCAGCAACCCCGGGACTAGCGCGGGAGGTACGCAGTATTTT.

The V call is TRBV7-2, the J call TRBJ1-2; TRBD1 agrees at 7 bases. After removal of 2 bases from V and 8 bases from J, the junction contained 8 bases not matched to a gene. This CDR3 comprises 14 residues. CDR1 SGHTA and CDR2 FQGNSA come from the germline V gene. CDR3 sequence reads: CASSLTRTGKGYTF. The CDR3 nucleotides are TGTGCCAGCAGCTTAACCCGGACAGGCAAAGGCTACACCTTC.

The chain is built from TRBV12-3 or TRBV12-4 and TRBJ2-7, with 8 bases aligning to TRBD1. This CDR3 region has 15 residues. With V trimmed by 2 bases and J by 5 bases, 8 bases remained unmatched. The CDR3 DNA is TGTGCCAGCAGTTTAAGACAGGGGTTATCCGACGAGCAGTACTTC. Translating gives CASSLRQGLSDEQYF.